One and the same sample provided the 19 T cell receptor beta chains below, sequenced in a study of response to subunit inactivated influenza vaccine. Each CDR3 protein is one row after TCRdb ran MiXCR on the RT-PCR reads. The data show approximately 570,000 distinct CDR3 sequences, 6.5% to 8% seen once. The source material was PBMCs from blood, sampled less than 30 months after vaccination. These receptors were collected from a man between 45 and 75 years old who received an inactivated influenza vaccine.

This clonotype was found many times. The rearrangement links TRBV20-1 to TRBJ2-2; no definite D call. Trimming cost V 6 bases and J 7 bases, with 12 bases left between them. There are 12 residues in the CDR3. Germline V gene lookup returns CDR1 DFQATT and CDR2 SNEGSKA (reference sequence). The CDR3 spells CSASRVIGELFF. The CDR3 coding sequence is TGCAGTGCCAGTAGGGTTATCGGGGAGCTGTTTTTT.

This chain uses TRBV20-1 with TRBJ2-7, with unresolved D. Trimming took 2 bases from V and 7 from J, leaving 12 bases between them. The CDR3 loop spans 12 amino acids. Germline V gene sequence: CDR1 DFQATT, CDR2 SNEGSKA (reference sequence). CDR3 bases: TGCAGTGCTAGAATCCCAGGTTGGGAGCAGTACTTC. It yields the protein CSARIPGWEQYF.

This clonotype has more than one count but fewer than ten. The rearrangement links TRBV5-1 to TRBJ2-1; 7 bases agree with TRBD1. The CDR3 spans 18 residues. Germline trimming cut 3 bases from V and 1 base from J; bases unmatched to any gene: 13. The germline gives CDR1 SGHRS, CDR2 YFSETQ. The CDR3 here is CASSSRTGLLSSYNEQFF. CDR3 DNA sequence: TGCGCCAGCAGCTCACGGACAGGCCTCTTAAGTTCCTACAATGAGCAGTTCTTC.

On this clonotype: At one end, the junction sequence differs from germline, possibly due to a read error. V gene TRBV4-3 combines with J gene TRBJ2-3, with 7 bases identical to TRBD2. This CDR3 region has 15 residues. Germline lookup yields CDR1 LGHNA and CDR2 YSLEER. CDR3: CASSQETSHTDTQYF. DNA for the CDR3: TGCGCTAGCAGCCAAGAGACTAGCCACACAGATACGCAGTATTTT.

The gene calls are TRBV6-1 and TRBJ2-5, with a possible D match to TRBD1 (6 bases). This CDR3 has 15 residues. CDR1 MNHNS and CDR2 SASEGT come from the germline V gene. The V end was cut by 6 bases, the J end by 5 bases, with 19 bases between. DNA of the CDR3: TGTGCCAGCAGCCCGACAAGGCCAGGGGTGGAGACCCAGTACTTC. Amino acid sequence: CASSPTRPGVETQYF.

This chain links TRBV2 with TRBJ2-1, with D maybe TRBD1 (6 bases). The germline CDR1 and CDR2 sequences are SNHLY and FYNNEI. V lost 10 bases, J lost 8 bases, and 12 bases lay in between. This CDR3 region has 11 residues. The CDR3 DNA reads TGTGCCACCACAGGGAAATATGAGCAGTTCTTC. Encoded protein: CATTGKYEQFF.

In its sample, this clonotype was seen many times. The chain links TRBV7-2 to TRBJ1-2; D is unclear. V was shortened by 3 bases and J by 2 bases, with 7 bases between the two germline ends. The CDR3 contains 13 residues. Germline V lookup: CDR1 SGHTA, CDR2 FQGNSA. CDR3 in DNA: TGTGCCAGCAGCTTCAGGAGAAACTATGGCTACACCTTC. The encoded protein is CASSFRRNYGYTF.

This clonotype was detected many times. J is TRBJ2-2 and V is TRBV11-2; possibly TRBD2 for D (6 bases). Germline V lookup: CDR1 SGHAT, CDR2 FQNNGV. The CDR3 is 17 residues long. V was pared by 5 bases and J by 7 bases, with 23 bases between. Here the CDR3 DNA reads TGTGCCAGCAGCCAATGGGTCCCGGGGGTGCAAGGCGGGGAGCTGTTTTTT. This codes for CASSQWVPGVQGGELFF.

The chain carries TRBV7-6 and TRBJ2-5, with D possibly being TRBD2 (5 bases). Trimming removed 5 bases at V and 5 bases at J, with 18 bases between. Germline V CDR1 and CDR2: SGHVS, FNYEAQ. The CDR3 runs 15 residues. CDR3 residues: CASSPHRGSDETQYF. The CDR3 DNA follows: TGTGCCAGCAGCCCCCACCGAGGTAGCGATGAGACCCAGTACTTC. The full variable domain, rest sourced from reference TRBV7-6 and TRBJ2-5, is GAGVSQSPRYKVTKRGQDVALRCDPISGHVSLYWYRQALGQGPEFLTYFNYEAQQDKSGLPNDRFSAERPEGSISTLTIQRTEQRDSAMYRCASSPHRGSDETQYFGPGTRLLVL.

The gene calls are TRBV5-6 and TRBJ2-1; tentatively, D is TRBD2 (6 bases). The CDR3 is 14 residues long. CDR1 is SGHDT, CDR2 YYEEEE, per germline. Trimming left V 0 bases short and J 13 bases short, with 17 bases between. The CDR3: CASSLGGDERFQFF. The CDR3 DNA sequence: TGTGCCAGCAGCTTGGGGGGGGACGAAAGGTTTCAGTTCTTC.

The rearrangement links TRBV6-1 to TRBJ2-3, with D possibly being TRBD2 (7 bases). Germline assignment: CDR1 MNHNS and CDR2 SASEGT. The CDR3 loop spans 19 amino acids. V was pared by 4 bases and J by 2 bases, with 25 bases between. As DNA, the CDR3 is TGTGCCAGCAGTGCCGGGACTTGCGGGGGCCCCGGACTCACAGATACGCAGTATTTT. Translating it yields CASSAGTCGGPGLTDTQYF.

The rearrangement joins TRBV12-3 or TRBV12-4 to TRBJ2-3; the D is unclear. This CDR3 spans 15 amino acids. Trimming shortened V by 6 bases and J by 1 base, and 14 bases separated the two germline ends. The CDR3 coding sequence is TGTGCCAGCAGCCTGACCGCGGACGGCACAGATACGCAGTATTTT. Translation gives CASSLTADGTDTQYF.

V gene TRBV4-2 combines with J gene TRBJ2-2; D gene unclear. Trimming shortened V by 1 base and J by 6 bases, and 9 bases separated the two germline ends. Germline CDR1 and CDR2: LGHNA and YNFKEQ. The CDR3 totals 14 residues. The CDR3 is CASSQVTKAGELFF. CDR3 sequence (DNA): TGTGCCAGCAGCCAAGTCACTAAAGCCGGGGAGCTGTTTTTT.

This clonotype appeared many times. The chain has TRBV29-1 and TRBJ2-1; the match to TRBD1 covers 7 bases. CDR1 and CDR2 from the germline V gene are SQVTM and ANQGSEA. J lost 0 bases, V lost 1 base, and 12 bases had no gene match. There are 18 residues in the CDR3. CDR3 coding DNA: TGCAGCGTTGAAGTTAGCAGGGGGAGCTTAAGCTCCTACAATGAGCAGTTCTTC. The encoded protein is CSVEVSRGSLSSYNEQFF.

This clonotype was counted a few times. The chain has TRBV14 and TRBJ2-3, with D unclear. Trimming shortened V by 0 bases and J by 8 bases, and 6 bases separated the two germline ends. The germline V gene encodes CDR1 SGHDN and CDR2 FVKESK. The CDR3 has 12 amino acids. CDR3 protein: CASSQETSTQYF. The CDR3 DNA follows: TGTGCCAGCAGCCAAGAGACTTCTACGCAGTATTTT.

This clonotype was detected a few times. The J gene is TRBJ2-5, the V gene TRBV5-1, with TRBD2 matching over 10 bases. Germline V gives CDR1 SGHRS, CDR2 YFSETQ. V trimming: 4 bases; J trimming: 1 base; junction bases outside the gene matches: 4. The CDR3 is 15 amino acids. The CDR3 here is CASSGPSGGQETQYF. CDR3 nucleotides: TGCGCCAGCAGCGGCCCTAGCGGGGGCCAAGAGACCCAGTACTTC.

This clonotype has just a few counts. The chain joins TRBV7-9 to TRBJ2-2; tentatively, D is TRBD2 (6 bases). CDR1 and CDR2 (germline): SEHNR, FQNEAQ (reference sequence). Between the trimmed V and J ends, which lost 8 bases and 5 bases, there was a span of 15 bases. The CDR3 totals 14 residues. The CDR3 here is CASAWTRETGELFF. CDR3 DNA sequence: TGTGCCAGCGCATGGACCCGGGAGACCGGGGAGCTGTTTTTT.

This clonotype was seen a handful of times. The CDR3 is CASSPRTGKGSEQFF. The CDR3 region has the DNA TGTGCCAGCAGCCCTCGGACTGGAAAGGGGAGTGAGCAGTTCTTC. The J gene is TRBJ2-1, the V gene TRBV13; D is perhaps TRBD1 or TRBD2 (5 bases each). CDR3 length: 15 amino acids. The germline V gene encodes CDR1 PRHDT and CDR2 FYEKMQ (reference sequence). Trimming left V 5 bases short and J 9 bases short, with 20 bases between. Based on the CDR3 plus reference TRBV13 and TRBJ2-1, the full variable domain is AAGVIQSPRHLIKEKRETATLKCYPIPRHDTVYWYQQGPGQDPQFLISFYEKMQSDKGSIPDRFSAQQFSDYHSELNMSSLELGDSALYFCASSPRTGKGSEQFFGPGTRLTVL.

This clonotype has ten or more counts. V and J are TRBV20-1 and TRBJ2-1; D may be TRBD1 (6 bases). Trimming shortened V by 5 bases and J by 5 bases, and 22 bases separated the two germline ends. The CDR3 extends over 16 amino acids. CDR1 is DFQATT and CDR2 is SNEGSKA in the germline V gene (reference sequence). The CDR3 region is CSALKASRTAHNEQFF. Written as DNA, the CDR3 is TGCAGTGCTCTTAAGGCCTCCCGGACAGCCCACAATGAGCAGTTCTTC.